A single sample gave rise to the 16 T cell receptor beta chains below, sequenced in a study of blood T cell repertoires in COVID-19. Assay used: immunoSEQ multiplex PCR; TCRdb lists only in-frame clones, some missing. The sample has tens of thousands of clones; roughly 72% are singletons. Material: peripheral blood. The receptors were gathered from a woman aged 65 to 85 with COVID-19, enrolled during active disease.

The chain carries TRBV7-8 and TRBJ2-4; 9 nucleotides line up with TRBD2. Germline CDR1 and CDR2: SGHVS and FQNEAQ. Losses at the gene ends were 4 bases for V and 10 bases for J; bases not matched to a gene: 2. The CDR3 sequence is 12 residues long. The chain's CDR3 is CASSSAGGIQYF. The CDR3 DNA is TGTGCCAGCAGCTCGGCGGGGGGGATTCAGTACTTC.

The chain joins TRBV7-9 to TRBJ2-2; D not resolved. The CDR3 has 13 residues. Germline CDR1 SEHNR, CDR2 FQNEAQ (reference sequence). Deletions cut 5 bases from V and 1 base from J, with 5 bases between. CDR3 residues: CASSPENTGELFF. The CDR3 DNA follows: TGTGCCAGCAGCCCAGAGAACACCGGGGAGCTGTTTTTT.

The chain recombines TRBV5-4 with TRBJ2-1; TRBD2 matches at 8 bases. The CDR3 sequence is 15 residues long. Looked up from germline, CDR1 is SGHNT and CDR2 is YYREEE (reference sequence). The J segment lost 0 bases and the V segment lost 5 bases, leaving 4 bases of the junction unmatched. CDR3 loop: CASRIAGSSYNEQFF. CDR3 sequence (DNA): TGTGCCAGCAGGATAGCGGGGAGCTCCTACAATGAGCAGTTCTTC.

The chain combines TRBV2 with TRBJ1-4; 9 bases line up with TRBD1. The CDR3 contains 16 residues. V was clipped by 3 bases and J by 0 bases; unmatched bases: 2. Germline-derived CDR1 and CDR2 are SNHLY and FYNNEI. DNA for the CDR3: TGTGCCAGCAGTGAGGACAGGGGCACAACTAATGAAAAACTGTTTTTT. This codes for CASSEDRGTTNEKLFF.

This clone occurred a few times. The CDR3 is CASSLPGTGIDEQYF. The CDR3 coding sequence is TGTGCCAGCAGCTTGCCTGGGACAGGGATTGACGAGCAGTACTTC. V is TRBV5-4 and J is TRBJ2-7, with 9 bases lining up with TRBD1. There are 15 residues in the CDR3. CDR1 and CDR2 (germline): SGHNT, YYREEE (reference sequence). With 1 base clipped from V and 5 bases from J, the junction kept 7 bases outside the gene matches.

This clone was seen a handful of times. This chain uses TRBV12-3 or TRBV12-4 with TRBJ2-3; D ambiguous. CDR3 length equals 13 residues. The V gene lost 0 bases and the J gene lost 6 bases, with 7 bases spanning the gap. The DNA of the CDR3 is TGTGCCAGCAGTTTAGCGTCGCGGGATACGCAGTATTTT. This translates into CASSLASRDTQYF.

The CDR3 protein is CASSYWEGLGTDTQYF. The CDR3, as DNA: TGTGCCAGCAGTTACTGGGAGGGCCTAGGCACAGATACGCAGTATTTT. The rearrangement uses TRBV6-5 and TRBJ2-3; 7 positions match TRBD2. Per germline, CDR1 MNHEY and CDR2 SVGAGI. Germline trimming cut 1 base from V and 1 base from J; bases unmatched to any gene: 5. This CDR3 has 16 amino acids.

The sample holds a few counts of this clone. The CDR3 loop reads CASSYYRESEQYV. The CDR3 DNA reads TGTGCCAGCAGTTATTACAGGGAATCCGAGCAGTACGTC. The V and J genes are TRBV6-6 and TRBJ2-7; D is possibly TRBD1 (6 bases). Germline V lookup: CDR1 MNHNY, CDR2 SVGAGI (reference sequence). V gave up 3 bases and J gave up 6 bases, with 12 bases separating them. CDR3 size: 13 residues.

V and J are TRBV24-1 and TRBJ2-7, with a tentative D call TRBD1 (7 bases). Germline V gene sequence: CDR1 KGHDR, CDR2 SFDVKD. The CDR3 totals 14 residues. V was shortened by 9 bases and J by 4 bases, with 18 bases between the two germline ends. The CDR3 reads CATDREPGEYEQYV. As DNA, the CDR3 is TGTGCCACCGACAGGGAGCCGGGGGAGTACGAGCAGTACGTC.

The chain uses TRBV7-2 and TRBJ2-5, with 9 nucleotides matching TRBD2. The CDR3 length is 14 residues. The V gene end was trimmed by 1 base and the J gene end by 3 bases; junction bases not matched to a gene: 0. The germline V gene has CDR1 SGHTA and CDR2 FQGNSA. The CDR3 bases are TGTGCCAGCAGCTTAGTAGCGGGAGAAGAGACCCAGTACTTC. Amino acid sequence: CASSLVAGEETQYF.

The table lists this clone with a few counts. This chain connects TRBV19 to TRBJ1-3, with 8 bases that match TRBD1. Germline CDR1 LNHDA, CDR2 SQIVND (reference sequence). The CDR3 is made up of 15 amino acids. V dropped 5 bases and J dropped 4; count of bases not matched to a gene: 7. In DNA, the CDR3 is TGTGCCAGTAGTGAGCCGGGACAGGTGGGAAACACCATATATTTT. Translation: CASSEPGQVGNTIYF. The whole variable domain, filled in from reference TRBV19 and TRBJ1-3, reads DGGITQSPKYLFRKEGQNVTLSCEQNLNHDAMYWYRQDPGQGLRLIYYSQIVNDFQKGDIAEGYSVSREKKESFPLTVTSAQKNPTAFYLCASSEPGQVGNTIYFGEGSWLTVV.

The gene calls are TRBV27 and TRBJ1-4, with TRBD1 as a possible D gene (5 bases). The CDR3 length is 14 residues. The V end was cut by 6 bases, the J end by 4 bases, with 12 bases between. Germline CDR1 reads MNHEY; CDR2 reads SMNVEV (reference sequence). CDR3 loop: CASSRPGHNEKLFF. For the CDR3, the DNA is TGTGCCAGCAGCAGACCCGGACATAATGAAAAACTGTTTTTT.

The CDR3 DNA reads as TGCGCCAGCAGCTCGGGACTAGCGGGGGACCTCACAGATACGCAGTATTTT. Translation gives CASSSGLAGDLTDTQYF. This chain joins TRBV5-1 and TRBJ2-3; 14 positions agree with TRBD2. The CDR3 is 17 residues long. Losses at the gene ends were 3 bases for V and 2 bases for J; bases not matched to a gene: 5. The germline V gene encodes CDR1 SGHRS and CDR2 YFSETQ.

V usage is TRBV25-1 and J usage is TRBJ1-1; 7 nucleotides align to TRBD1. Germline lookup yields CDR1 MGHDK and CDR2 SYGVNS. The CDR3 sequence is 18 residues long. V lost 9 bases, J lost 6 bases, and 25 bases stayed unmatched. CDR3 residues: CARSPLYRGPKTYAEAFF. In DNA form, the CDR3 reads TGTGCCAGGTCCCCCCTCTACAGGGGACCTAAGACGTACGCTGAAGCTTTCTTT.

The chain carries TRBV5-6 and TRBJ2-7, with TRBD1 as a possible D gene (6 bases). Trimming pared 3 bases from V and 3 bases from J, leaving 16 bases between. There are 15 residues in the CDR3. Germline V gene data show CDR1 as SGHDT and CDR2 as YYEEEE. The DNA for the CDR3 is TGTGCCAGCAGCTCCTTACGGACAGTTATCTACGAGCAGTACTTC. Translated: CASSSLRTVIYEQYF.

CDR3 amino acids: CASSLLGTYEQYF. The DNA of the CDR3 is TGTGCCAGCAGCCTTCTCGGTACGTACGAGCAGTACTTC. J is TRBJ2-7 and V is TRBV13; D is unclear. Germline V CDR1 and CDR2: PRHDT, FYEKMQ (reference sequence). V lost 5 bases and J 4 bases, leaving 12 bases between the germline ends. The CDR3 is made up of 13 amino acids.